Here is one T cell receptor beta chain with its context. These data originate in a study of blood T cell repertoires in COVID-19. Whole-study context: The origin of the acute and convalescent COVID-19 samples was the United States, Italy and Spain. T cells, B-cell-depleted T cells, or PBMCs provided the cDNA or gDNA that served as material.

Libraries were prepared by immunoSEQ multiplex PCR; TCRdb keeps only in-frame clonotypes and omits some of them. The sample carries roughly 96,000 clones, 82% recorded once. This CDR3 spans 15 amino acids. Trimming pared 3 bases from V and 5 bases from J, leaving 17 bases between. Germline V lookup: CDR1 SGHRS, CDR2 YFSETQ. This TCR came from a man older than 75 with acute or convalescent COVID-19. Sequencing used peripheral blood. The chain has TRBV5-1 and TRBJ1-1, with D possibly matching TRBD1 (6 bases). CDR3: CASSSPQGGLTEAFF. For the CDR3, the DNA is TGCGCCAGCAGCTCACCACAGGGAGGGTTAACTGAAGCTTTCTTT.